This TCR beta chain is drawn from a study of identical twins. Notes on the study in general: Invariant T cells like MAIT and iNKT could partly confound the zero-insertion analyses.

This clonotype occurred a few times. Its antigen is unidentified. From the 5' RACE reads, TCRdb called clonotypes with MiXCR, one entry per CDR3 protein. The data show some 760,000 distinct CDR3 sequences, with roughly 18% seen just once and under 15% held by the top ten. Trimming shortened V by 2 bases and J by 1 base, and 10 bases separated the two germline ends. CDR1 is SGHDT, CDR2 YYEEEE, per germline. This CDR3 spans 14 amino acids. These data are also associated with another study on T cells expressing NK-cell markers.

V usage is TRBV5-6 and J usage is TRBJ2-7, with no clear D. The receptor's source is a woman aged 18-30 years in good health. Sequenced: PBMCs. This CDR3 reads CASSFRRVSYEQYF. CDR3 sequence (DNA): TGTGCCAGCAGCTTCCGGCGCGTATCCTACGAGCAGTACTTC.